The 15 T cell receptor beta chains below come from one sample, sequenced in a study of identical twins. One entry per CDR3 protein, called by TCRdb with MiXCR from the 5' RACE reads. Among 450,000 or so distinct CDR3 sequences listed, 15% to 20% were seen once. The sequencing sample was made of naive T cells sorted from blood. The receptors derive from a man in his fifties in good health.

This clonotype was counted a few times. The chain employs TRBV4-3 and TRBJ1-2, with 12 bases that match TRBD1. The CDR3 has 17 amino acids. After removal of 4 bases from V and 3 bases from J, the junction contained 9 bases not matched to a gene. In germline, CDR1 is LGHNA, CDR2 YSLEER. The CDR3 DNA reads as TGCGCCAGCAGCCCCGGGACAGGGGGCGGAAATTACTATGGCTACACCTTC. This translates into CASSPGTGGGNYYGYTF.

The chain uses TRBV6-2 or TRBV6-3 and TRBJ1-2; TRBD1 might be the D (5 bases). Germline CDR1 is MNHEY and CDR2 is SVGEGT. V was cut by 2 bases and J by 4 bases, with 5 bases left in between. The CDR3 is 12 amino acids. CDR3 sequence (DNA): TGTGCCAGCAGTTACGACAGCTATGGCTACACCTTC. Translation: CASSYDSYGYTF.

This clonotype showed up many times. The chain employs TRBV29-1 and TRBJ2-1; 14 bases are shared with TRBD2. The germline CDR1 and CDR2 sequences are SQVTM and ANQGSEA. The CDR3 consists of 16 residues. Losses at the gene ends were 2 bases for V and 9 bases for J; bases not matched to a gene: 9. CDR3 residues: CSVEHPGLAGAGEQFF. CDR3 in DNA: TGCAGCGTTGAACATCCGGGACTAGCGGGAGCGGGTGAGCAGTTCTTC.

V usage is TRBV5-4 and J usage is TRBJ2-5; 11 bases fit TRBD2. The CDR3 loop spans 15 amino acids. The germline V gene encodes CDR1 SGHNT and CDR2 YYREEE (reference sequence). V lost 4 bases, J lost 2 bases, and 4 bases stayed unmatched. The CDR3 loop is CASSPGTSGQETQYF. CDR3 in DNA: TGTGCCAGCAGCCCGGGGACTAGCGGACAAGAGACCCAGTACTTC.

The rearrangement uses TRBV20-1 and TRBJ2-2; a possible D gene is TRBD2 (6 bases). CDR3 length equals 15 residues. Trimming stripped 1 base from V and 2 bases from J, with 11 bases between. Looked up from germline, CDR1 is DFQATT and CDR2 is SNEGSKA (reference sequence). The CDR3 region has the DNA TGCAGTGCTAGAGGGTCGGGGGTTAACACCGGGGAGCTGTTTTTT. The encoded protein is CSARGSGVNTGELFF.

This clonotype was picked up a small number of times. The rearrangement uses TRBV27 and TRBJ2-1, with 14 bases identical to TRBD2. The V segment lost 5 bases and the J segment 5 bases; nucleotides outside the gene matches: 8. The CDR3 runs 17 residues. The germline V gene has CDR1 MNHEY and CDR2 SMNVEV (reference sequence). DNA for the CDR3: TGTGCCAGCAGTCCAAGGACTAGCGGGAGGCTAAACAATGAGCAGTTCTTC. Translating gives CASSPRTSGRLNNEQFF.

This clonotype was observed many times. The chain combines TRBV12-3 or TRBV12-4 with TRBJ1-1, with D hard to call. V lost 3 bases and J lost 1, with 12 bases in between. There are 15 residues in the CDR3. The CDR3 loop is CASSFSGLTNTEAFF. The CDR3 DNA sequence: TGTGCCAGCAGTTTCTCGGGGTTGACGAACACTGAAGCTTTCTTT.

This clonotype was detected ten times or more. The genes are TRBV15 and TRBJ1-5; D call uncertain. This CDR3 is built from 13 residues. Trimming shortened V by 0 bases and J by 6 bases, and 6 bases separated the two germline ends. Germline values: CDR1 LNHNV, CDR2 YYDKDF (reference sequence). This CDR3 is CATSRDKSQPQHF. The CDR3 DNA reads as TGTGCCACCAGCAGAGATAAGAGTCAGCCCCAGCATTTT.

This clonotype was observed a handful of times. This rearrangement joins TRBV9 to TRBJ1-2, with 7 bases fitting TRBD1. V lost 2 bases, J lost 4 bases, and 5 bases stayed unmatched. The CDR3 spans 14 residues. The germline V gene encodes CDR1 SGDLS and CDR2 YYNGEE. In nucleotides, the CDR3 is TGTGCCAGCAGCGTCCTGGACAGGAGCTATGGCTACACCTTC. Translated, it gives CASSVLDRSYGYTF.

This clonotype was picked up many times. The chain couples TRBV12-3 or TRBV12-4 to TRBJ1-5; 9 bases match TRBD1. This CDR3 spans 14 amino acids. Trimming took 4 bases from V and 7 from J; bases not matched to a gene: 5. The CDR3 DNA sequence: TGTGCCAGCAGTTCGACAGGGGGGCAACAGCCCCAGCATTTT. This codes for CASSSTGGQQPQHF.

In its sample, this clonotype was seen many times. The chain combines TRBV19 with TRBJ2-7, with a possible D match to TRBD2 (6 bases). The CDR3 totals 13 residues. The V gene's germline CDR1 is LNHDA and CDR2 SQIVND (reference sequence). Trimming removed 2 bases at V and 3 bases at J, with 8 bases between. The CDR3 DNA reads TGTGCCAGTAGTATACGGCGGGACTACGAGCAGTACTTC. Translation gives CASSIRRDYEQYF.

This clonotype has a count of ten or more. The chain links TRBV5-1 to TRBJ2-7; 7 nucleotides align to TRBD2. CDR1 is SGHRS, CDR2 YFSETQ, per germline. The trim removed 4 bases at V and 7 bases at J, leaving 8 bases unmatched. The CDR3 runs to 13 residues. The CDR3 spells CASSSGTPEEQYF. The DNA of the CDR3 is TGCGCCAGCAGCAGCGGGACCCCGGAAGAGCAGTACTTC.

This clonotype has only a few counts. This chain links TRBV28 with TRBJ2-1, with 9 bases lining up with TRBD2. The CDR3 contains 20 residues. Germline V gene sequence: CDR1 MDHEN, CDR2 SYDVKM. V dropped 6 bases and J dropped 6; count of bases not matched to a gene: 24. The CDR3: CASRKRGGAAGGFMSNEQFF. The CDR3 bases are TGTGCCAGCAGAAAAAGGGGGGGTGCAGCGGGAGGCTTTATGAGCAATGAGCAGTTCTTC. Supplemented by reference TRBV28 and TRBJ2-1, the full variable domain reads DVKVTQSSRYLVKRTGEKVFLECVQDMDHENMFWYRQDPGLGLRLIYFSYDVKMKEKGDIPEGYSVSREKKERFSLILESASTNQTSMYLCASRKRGGAAGGFMSNEQFFGPGTRLTVL.

Many counts were recorded for this clonotype. The chain recombines TRBV6-2 or TRBV6-3 with TRBJ2-1; 9 bases match TRBD2. The trim removed 2 bases at V and 14 bases at J, leaving 10 bases unmatched. CDR3 length: 14 amino acids. CDR1 and CDR2 from the germline V gene are MNHEY and SVGEGT. This chain's CDR3 is CASSYPKSIAGEFF. The DNA of the CDR3 is TGTGCCAGCAGTTACCCCAAGTCGATAGCGGGGGAGTTCTTC.

CDR3: CASSYPSRDRGVNSPLHF. CDR3 coding DNA: TGTGCCAGCAGTTACCCGTCCCGGGACAGGGGGGTCAATTCACCCCTCCACTTT. The chain joins TRBV6-5 to TRBJ1-6, with 11 bases lining up with TRBD1. J gave up 7 bases and V 2 bases, and 10 bases lay outside the gene matches. Germline V CDR1 and CDR2: MNHEY, SVGAGI. The CDR3 sequence is 18 residues long.